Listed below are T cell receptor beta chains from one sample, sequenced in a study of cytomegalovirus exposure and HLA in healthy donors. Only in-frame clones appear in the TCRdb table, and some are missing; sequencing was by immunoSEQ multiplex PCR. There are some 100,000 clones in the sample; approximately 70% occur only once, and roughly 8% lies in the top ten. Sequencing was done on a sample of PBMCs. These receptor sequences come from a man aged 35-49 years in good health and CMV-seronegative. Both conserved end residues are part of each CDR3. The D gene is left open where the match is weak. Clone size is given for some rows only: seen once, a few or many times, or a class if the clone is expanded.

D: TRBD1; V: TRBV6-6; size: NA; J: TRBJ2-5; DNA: TGTGCCAGCAGGGGACAGGGGTACCAAGAGACCCAGTACTTC; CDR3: CASRGQGYQETQYF
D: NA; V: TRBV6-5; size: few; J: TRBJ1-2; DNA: TGTGCCAGCAGAGCCGGGACAAATGGCTACACCTTC; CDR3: CASRAGTNGYTF
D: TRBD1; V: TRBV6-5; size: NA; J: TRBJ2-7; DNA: TGTGCCACCCTCTCCGGACAGGGGCAAAAGCAGTACTTC; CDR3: CATLSGQGQKQYF
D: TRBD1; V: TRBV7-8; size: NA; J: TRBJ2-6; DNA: TGTGCCGGGGGACAGGGAGCCGGCGGGGGGGCCAACGTCCTGACTTTC; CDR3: CAGGQGAGGGANVLTF
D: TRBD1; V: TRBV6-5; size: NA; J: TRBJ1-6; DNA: TGTGCCAGCGGCGGACAGGGGGCAGGATCACCCCTCCACTTT; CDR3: CASGGQGAGSPLHF
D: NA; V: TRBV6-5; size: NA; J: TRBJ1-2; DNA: TGTGCCAGCAGTCTCTCCGCTAACTATGGCTACACCTTC; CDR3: CASSLSANYGYTF
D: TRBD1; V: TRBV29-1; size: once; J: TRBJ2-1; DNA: TGCAGCGTCCGACAGGGTTCGAATGAGCAGTTCTTC; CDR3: CSVRQGSNEQFF
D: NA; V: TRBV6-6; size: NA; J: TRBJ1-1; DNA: TGTGCCAGCAGTTACTCGATTGGGGGGGCGCCCACTGAAGCTTTCTTT; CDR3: CASSYSIGGAPTEAFF
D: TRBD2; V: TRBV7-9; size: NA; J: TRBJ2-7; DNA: TGTGCCAGCAGCTTAGTACTAGCGGGAGACTACGAGCAGTACTTC; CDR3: CASSLVLAGDYEQYF
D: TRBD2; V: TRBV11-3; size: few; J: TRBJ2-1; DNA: TGTGCCAGCAGCTTAGAAACTAGCGGGGGACCCTACAATGAGCAGTTCTTC; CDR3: CASSLETSGGPYNEQFF